Listed below are T cell receptor beta chains from one sample, sequenced in a study of human T cells and chemical hapten exposure. Via MiXCR, TCRdb re-called the RACE reads, giving one row per CDR3 protein. The sample lists approximately 400,000 distinct CDR3 sequences; around 5.5% were seen once. The starting material was whole blood, obtained in connection with sensitization to the hapten diphenylcyclopropenone (DPC). The receptor source for this set is a woman in her 50s with alopecia areata. Some clones in this sample may be carry-over from other donors' samples. CDR3s leave out the opening cysteine and the closing phenylalanine or tryptophan. Each record gives: J gene, V gene, CDR3 protein.

>TRBJ2-1|TRBV29-1
SVEPHNEQF
>TRBJ2-1|TRBV11-2
ASSAGWYTYNEQF
>TRBJ2-5|TRBV3-1
ASSQGLSGGVQETQY
>TRBJ1-1|TRBV6-2/TRBV6-3
ASSPLASEAF
>TRBJ2-7|TRBV27
ASSLLPGGVYEQY
>TRBJ2-7|TRBV20-1
SAPYYPAYEQY
>TRBJ2-3|TRBV4-1
ASSQEEASTDTQY
>TRBJ2-4|TRBV13
ASSSFLAKNIQY
>TRBJ1-5|TRBV6-1
ASNPAAANQPQH
>TRBJ2-1|TRBV20-1
SASELAGGEQF
>TRBJ2-1|TRBV9
ASSVGPMAGNEQF
>TRBJ2-1|TRBV6-2/TRBV6-3
ASSYGLAGGINEQF
>TRBJ2-2|TRBV3-1
ASSPGGTGELF
>TRBJ2-1|TRBV3-1
ASSRSTYNEQF
>TRBJ2-3|TRBV29-1
SVDAGGTQY
>TRBJ1-1|TRBV29-1
SVPPNRVWITEAF
>TRBJ2-1|TRBV4-3
ASSQASGKVGEQF
>TRBJ1-2|TRBV12-3/TRBV12-4
ASTEQGADGYT
>TRBJ1-2|TRBV3-1
ASSQGLGLLGYT
>TRBJ1-2|TRBV6-5
ASSWQAANYGYT
>TRBJ1-2|TRBV28
ASSGDRARYGYT
>TRBJ2-3|TRBV3-1
ASSLQGTADTQY
>TRBJ2-7|TRBV4-1
ASRAPGTHEQY
>TRBJ1-2|TRBV7-9
ASSQEWVQANYGYT
>TRBJ2-7|TRBV28
ASSLPISVSSYEQY
>TRBJ2-7|TRBV3-1
ASSPGAGGNEQY
>TRBJ1-3|TRBV6-6
ASSYSAGGSGNTIY
>TRBJ2-3|TRBV24-1
ATSDPPPTDTQY
>TRBJ2-3|TRBV9
ASSVAGLDTQY
>TRBJ2-7|TRBV2
ARGDSFSYEQY
>TRBJ2-1|TRBV24-1
ATSEVPGLAGADEQF
>TRBJ1-2|TRBV20-1
SASYGQGDYGYT
>TRBJ2-6|TRBV21-1
ASSDTRESSLSGANVLT
>TRBJ2-2|TRBV28
ASSLEQGGDNTGELF
>TRBJ2-3|TRBV29-1
SVDGGRALKADTQY
>TRBJ1-2|TRBV4-2
ASSQPGSNYGYT
>TRBJ1-6|TRBV5-1
ASSWDYNSPLH
>TRBJ2-5|TRBV28
ASSSGGWKTQY
>TRBJ2-1|TRBV6-5
ASSPPTDRAQF
>TRBJ2-3|TRBV7-2
ASSLGTLDTQY
>TRBJ1-1|TRBV3-1
ASSQRDRGTEAF
>TRBJ2-3|TRBV20-1
SAPRVPH
>TRBJ2-7|TRBV28
ASNRPGSYEQY
>TRBJ2-3|TRBV15
ATSRDDTQY
>TRBJ2-7|TRBV9
ASSGNRDRGHIEQY
>TRBJ1-1|TRBV16
ASSLGIGGRDTEAF
>TRBJ1-1|TRBV12-3/TRBV12-4
ASSFRGPGTEAF
>TRBJ2-5|TRBV6-1
ASSEPVTQY
>TRBJ2-7|TRBV15
ATSRRTSGLYEQY
>TRBJ2-5|TRBV5-5
ASSTQGAGETQY
>TRBJ1-1|TRBV7-9
ASSLEDYYMNTEAF
>TRBJ1-4|TRBV28
ASSLLTGWTSEKLF
>TRBJ2-3|TRBV7-9
ASSPPRLASTQY